This is a list of T cell receptor beta chains from one sample in a study of blood T cell repertoires in COVID-19. Only in-frame clones appear in the TCRdb table, and some are missing; sequencing was by immunoSEQ multiplex PCR. The table records 120,000 or so clones, 65% to 80% of them present only once. Sequences were obtained from peripheral blood. The receptor set was obtained from a man in his 70s with acute or convalescent COVID-19. Both conserved end residues are part of each CDR3. The D gene is left open where the match is weak. A row's size may be missing; if present it is once, few, many or a size class.

J | V | D | size | CDR3 | DNA
TRBJ2-1 | TRBV5-5 | TRBD2 | - | CASRPGTSRSYNEQFF | TGTGCCAGCAGACCCGGGACTAGCAGGTCCTACAATGAGCAGTTCTTC
TRBJ1-3 | TRBV9 | - | - | CASSVQGSGNTIYF | TGTGCCAGCAGCGTACAGGGATCTGGAAACACCATATATTTT
TRBJ2-7 | TRBV7-2 | - | - | CASSLSPYEQYF | TGTGCCAGCAGCTTAAGCCCCTACGAGCAGTACTTC
TRBJ1-1 | TRBV2 | - | - | CASSAHDSTEAFF | TGTGCCAGCAGCGCTCACGACAGCACTGAAGCTTTCTTT
TRBJ2-1 | TRBV7-3 | TRBD2 | - | CASSLGLAGGNEQFF | TGTGCCAGCAGCTTAGGGCTAGCGGGGGGCAATGAGCAGTTCTTC
TRBJ2-7 | TRBV10-3 | TRBD1 | - | CAISLGDSTYEQYF | TGTGCCATCAGCCTAGGGGACAGCACCTACGAGCAGTACTTC
TRBJ1-5 | TRBV5-1 | - | once | CASSLGTGNQPQHF | TGCGCCAGCAGCTTGGGGACAGGCAATCAGCCCCAGCATTTT
TRBJ1-2 | TRBV9 | - | - | CASSVGSGSNYGYTF | TGTGCCAGCAGCGTAGGATCAGGGTCTAACTATGGCTACACCTTC
TRBJ2-5 | TRBV7-8 | - | - | CASSPKQGWGETQYF | TGTGCCAGCAGCCCGAAACAGGGATGGGGGGAGACCCAGTACTTC
TRBJ1-1 | TRBV30 | - | - | CAWSGGLYAAEAFF | TGTGCCTGGAGTGGGGGCCTATACGCCGCTGAAGCTTTCTTT
TRBJ1-5 | TRBV7-8 | - | - | CASRLDRGNQPQHF | TGTGCCAGCAGGTTAGATCGGGGAAATCAGCCCCAGCATTTT
TRBJ2-7 | TRBV28 | - | - | CASSTTSYEQYF | TGTGCCAGCAGTACGACATCCTACGAGCAGTACTTC
TRBJ2-1 | TRBV5-4 | TRBD2 | - | CASSNNGLAGEGLDEQFF | TGTGCCAGCAGCAACAACGGACTAGCGGGAGAGGGGTTGGATGAGCAGTTCTTC
TRBJ2-1 | TRBV6-4 | - | once | CASRTRDNEQFF | TGTGCCAGCAGAACCCGGGACAATGAGCAGTTCTTC
TRBJ2-7 | TRBV9 | - | - | CASNPKRYEQYF | TGTGCCAGCAACCCTAAAAGATACGAGCAGTACTTC
TRBJ1-6 | TRBV7-6 | TRBD1 | once | CASSPGTGGLVSPLHF | TGTGCCAGCAGCCCTGGGACAGGGGGCCTTGTTTCACCCCTCCACTTT
TRBJ2-3 | TRBV5-4 | TRBD1 | - | CASSQQGQSTDTQYF | TGTGCCAGCAGCCAACAGGGACAGAGCACAGATACGCAGTATTTT
TRBJ2-7 | TRBV5-1 | TRBD1 | - | CASSLTGSLEQYF | TGCGCCAGCAGCCTGACAGGGAGCCTGGAGCAGTACTTC
TRBJ2-7 | TRBV2 | - | - | CASIGTPYEQYF | TGTGCCAGCATTGGGACACCGTACGAGCAGTACTTC
TRBJ1-5 | TRBV2 | - | - | CASSARRASNQPQHF | TGTGCCAGCAGCGCCCGGCGGGCATCCAATCAGCCCCAGCATTTT
TRBJ2-5 | TRBV28 | TRBD2 | once | CASRGTTAQYF | TGTGCCAGCAGGGGGACTACGGCCCAGTACTTC
TRBJ1-6 | TRBV4-3 | - | - | CASSQDWGVDNSPLHF | TGCGCCAGCAGCCAAGACTGGGGAGTAGATAATTCACCCCTCCACTTT
TRBJ2-1 | TRBV4-1 | TRBD2 | - | CASSQVAGGYGEQFF | TGCGCCAGCAGCCAAGTTGCGGGGGGGTATGGTGAGCAGTTCTTC
TRBJ1-6 | TRBV2 | TRBD1 | - | CASSESGQGHSPLHF | TGTGCCAGCAGTGAATCGGGACAGGGACATTCACCCCTCCACTTT
TRBJ2-1 | TRBV5-1 | TRBD2 | - | CASSLGLAGLYNEQFF | TGCGCCAGCAGCTTGGGACTAGCGGGTCTCTACAATGAGCAGTTCTTC
TRBJ2-5 | TRBV21-1 | - | - | CASSKVETGALQETQYF | TGTGCCAGCAGCAAGGTGGAGACAGGGGCCCTACAAGAGACCCAGTACTTC
TRBJ2-7 | TRBV19 | - | - | CASSTRESYEQYF | TGTGCCAGTAGTACCAGGGAAAGCTACGAGCAGTACTTC
TRBJ1-1 | TRBV24-1 | - | - | CATSDWPGQRDPEAFF | TGTGCCACCAGTGATTGGCCCGGACAGAGAGACCCTGAAGCTTTCTTT
TRBJ1-4 | TRBV28 | - | once | CASSLSQGRNEKLFF | TGTGCCAGCAGTTTATCCCAGGGTCGGAATGAAAAACTGTTTTTT
TRBJ1-2 | TRBV9 | - | few | CASSAGTVYGYTF | TGTGCCAGCAGCGCCGGTACGGTCTATGGCTACACCTTC
TRBJ2-1 | TRBV5-1 | - | - | CASRGRVDEQFF | TGCGCCAGCAGAGGCAGGGTGGATGAGCAGTTCTTC
TRBJ1-3 | TRBV7-2 | TRBD1 | - | CASSLADRTSGNTIYF | TGTGCCAGCAGCCTTGCGGACAGGACTTCTGGAAACACCATATATTTT
TRBJ2-7 | TRBV7-6 | - | - | CASQGYKSYEQYF | TGTGCCAGCCAGGGATACAAATCCTACGAGCAGTACTTC
TRBJ2-2 | TRBV4-3 | TRBD2 | - | CASSHLAGDLTGELFF | TGCGCCAGCAGCCATTTAGCGGGGGACCTCACCGGGGAGCTGTTTTTT
TRBJ1-6 | TRBV28 | - | - | CASSPGSSPLHF | TGTGCCAGCAGTCCCGGGTCTTCACCCCTCCACTTT
TRBJ2-1 | TRBV7-2 | TRBD2 | - | CASSNSGGERHEQFF | TGTGCCAGCAGCAATAGCGGGGGTGAACGGCATGAGCAGTTCTTC
TRBJ2-1 | TRBV4-2 | TRBD2 | - | CASSQDTGLAVTGEQFF | TGTGCCAGCAGCCAAGATACAGGACTAGCGGTGACGGGTGAGCAGTTCTTC
TRBJ2-2 | TRBV5-1 | - | - | CASRRISGNTGELFF | TGCGCCAGCAGGAGGATTAGCGGTAACACCGGGGAGCTGTTTTTT
TRBJ1-2 | TRBV5-1 | - | - | CASSREAAYGYTF | TGCGCCAGCAGTCGGGAGGCAGCTTATGGCTACACCTTC
TRBJ2-4 | TRBV5-6 | - | - | CASSLFRLAKNIQYF | TGTGCCAGCAGCTTGTTCAGGCTAGCCAAAAACATTCAGTACTTC
TRBJ1-1 | TRBV18 | - | - | CASSTDMNTEAFF | TGTGCCAGCTCGACAGATATGAACACTGAAGCTTTCTTT
TRBJ2-7 | TRBV5-4 | - | - | CASSFRGEQYF | TGTGCCAGCAGCTTTCGCGGCGAGCAGTACTTC
TRBJ1-5 | TRBV28 | - | - | CASSSGTWQPQHF | TGTGCCAGCAGTTCGGGAACTTGGCAGCCCCAGCATTTT
TRBJ2-1 | TRBV11-2 | TRBD2 | once | CASEGGGSNEQFF | TGTGCCAGCGAGGGCGGGGGGAGCAATGAGCAGTTCTTC
TRBJ2-1 | TRBV11-2 | TRBD2 | - | CASSRTGLAGPFDDEQFF | TGTGCCAGCAGTCGTACAGGACTAGCGGGACCCTTCGATGATGAGCAGTTCTTC
TRBJ2-7 | TRBV7-9 | - | - | CASSLSYEQYF | TGTGCCAGCAGCCTCAGCTACGAGCAGTACTTC
TRBJ2-2 | TRBV6-1 | TRBD2 | - | CASSEELAGFNTGELFF | TGTGCCAGCAGTGAGGAACTAGCGGGGTTTAACACCGGGGAGCTGTTTTTT
TRBJ1-2 | TRBV3-1/TRBV3-2 | TRBD1 | - | CASSRDREGYTF | TGTGCCAGCAGTCGGGACAGGGAGGGCTACACCTTC
TRBJ1-4 | TRBV19 | - | - | CASSMKPTAYYEKLFF | TGTGCCAGTAGTATGAAGCCGACAGCCTACTATGAAAAACTGTTTTTT
TRBJ1-1 | TRBV27 | TRBD1 | - | CASTTGTGGTEAFF | TGTGCCAGCACCACCGGGACAGGGGGAACTGAAGCTTTCTTT
TRBJ2-7 | TRBV2 | - | - | CASSEQGWEQYF | TGTGCCAGCAGTGAACAGGGTTGGGAGCAGTACTTC
TRBJ2-7 | TRBV6-5 | TRBD2 | - | CASSYTSGVLSYEQYF | TGTGCCAGCAGTTACACCAGCGGGGTCCTCTCCTACGAGCAGTACTTC
TRBJ2-7 | TRBV11-3 | - | - | CASSLDHGRGTYEQYF | TGTGCCAGCAGCTTAGATCATGGTCGGGGTACCTACGAGCAGTACTTC
TRBJ2-5 | TRBV10-3 | TRBD2 | - | CAISEPYGGRETQYF | TGTGCCATCAGTGAGCCATACGGGGGGAGAGAGACCCAGTACTTC
TRBJ2-5 | TRBV6-7 | TRBD1 | few | CASPLGDRGKTQYF | TGTGCCAGCCCCTTAGGGGACAGGGGGAAGACCCAGTACTTC
TRBJ2-1 | TRBV14 | - | - | CASRGRDYEQFF | TGTGCCAGCAGGGGCAGGGATTATGAGCAGTTCTTC
TRBJ2-1 | TRBV14 | TRBD2 | - | CASSQAGLAYNEQFF | TGTGCCAGCAGCCAAGCTGGACTAGCCTACAATGAGCAGTTCTTC
TRBJ2-7 | TRBV7-2 | TRBD2 | - | CASTGGLAGGYSYEQYF | TGTGCCAGTACGGGGGGACTAGCGGGAGGCTACTCCTACGAGCAGTACTTC
TRBJ2-7 | TRBV5-5 | - | once | CASSTGTNAYEQYF | TGTGCCAGCAGTACCGGGACAAATGCCTACGAGCAGTACTTC
TRBJ2-7 | TRBV18 | TRBD1 | - | CASSPGTGDYEQYF | TGTGCCAGCTCCCCCGGGACAGGGGATTACGAGCAGTACTTC